This T cell receptor (beta chain) was obtained from a study of graft-versus-host responses after intestinal transplantation (dated by TCRdb to the early 2020s). Turning to the overall study: Recipients received multivisceral, liver-intestinal, or isolated intestinal transplants. All recipients received anti-thymocyte globulin induction followed by maintenance tacrolimus and steroids for around 3 years. After intestinal transplantation, graft-versus-host and host-versus-graft alloreactive T cell clones were followed in the graft, circulation and bone marrow using bulk TCR-beta CDR3 sequencing. Alloreactive clones were identified by sequencing pre-transplant mixed lymphocyte reaction products and comparing these products with unstimulated pre-transplant donor and recipient T cells. The cohort enrolled 20 to 30 intestinal transplant recipients including one retransplant, and a few patients lacking pretransplant specimens were excluded. Donor T cell macrochimerism was defined as a peak of at least 4% donor T cells among recipient peripheral blood mononuclear cells. Rather than going through the commercial service, samples from three later patients were sequenced in-house on an Illumina MiSeq and processed with MiXCR. Broader findings and caveats from the paper: In the allografts of patients with donor T cell macrochimerism, GvH to HvG T cell clonal ratios were high. Conclusions were limited by the relatively low number and heterogeneity of intestinal transplant patients. Early after transplant, peak levels of circulating GvH clones were associated with declines in HvG clones. GvH clones were detected in recipient bone marrow, and some appeared earlier in ileal mucosa or blood, consistent with an intestinal mucosal origin.

The germline V gene (reference sequence) supplies CDR1 PRHDT and CDR2 FYEKMQ. From the cysteine up to the phenylalanine, the CDR3 has a length of 16 residues. The DNA shown is the 48-base CDR3, in frame from base 1. The germline V end is reduced by 5 bases and the J end by 8 bases; junction bases left unmatched: 11. In the first month after transplant, blood samples were collected up to 4 times, and after that at least monthly when available. Comments on this clone: The clone's antigen remains unknown. It has no much larger one-base neighbor in the sample; base qualities were not kept.

The protocol used for the library was the immunoSEQ multiplex PCR assay. For most patients, genomic DNA was subjected to high-throughput TCR-beta CDR3 sequencing by Adaptive Biotechnologies. The original pipeline was this. TCR sequencing data for approximately 19 patients were retrieved from Adaptive's ImmunoSEQ software; three other patients were processed with MiXCR and VDJtools. CDR3 nucleotide sequences shared between donor and recipient were removed because the origin of such sequences could not be assigned. To count as alloreactive, a clone needed at least 2-fold expansion over unstimulated cells and a minimum CFSE-low frequency of 0.002% (template counts) or 0.001% (read counts). Mappable clones were those detected in sequenced pre-transplant spleen, lymph node, or MLR CFSE-low populations of the donor or recipient. The cumulative frequency of alloreactive clones was calculated as a percentage of all sequences, weighted by copy number. In its TCRdb copy, this immuneACCESS table keeps in-frame sequences only and misses some clones. Where compared with another copy, unresolved V genes explain less than half of these, and the others have no known cause. Clone size and the V and J calls come from that table; the DNA yielded D and trimming. Here the sample has some 44,000 clones; about 95% occur a single time. The ten largest clones capture about 1.4% of the sample.

The sequence joins TRBV13 to TRBJ2-5; a stretch of 13 junction bases matches TRBD2. The sample consisted of PBMCs, taken around 350 days after intestinal transplant. This TCR derives from a human patient who received an intestinal transplant, so some T cells may come from the graft donor. Here is the DNA: TGTGCCAGCAGCCTGGGACTAGCGGGATGGTCGCAAACCCAGTACTTC. The translation is CASSLGLAGWSQTQYF.